This T cell receptor beta chain comes out of a study of blood T cell repertoires in COVID-19. Study details: The origin of the acute and convalescent COVID-19 samples was the United States, Italy and Spain.

Trimming shortened V by 3 bases and J by 8 bases, and 13 bases separated the two germline ends. Germline V gives CDR1 KGHSH, CDR2 LQKENI. This CDR3 spans 13 amino acids. This clone has just a few counts. In the source study's methods: Amplification of reference gene primers provided the estimated nucleated cell counts. Some clones are missing from TCRdb's copy, which holds only in-frame ones; the method was immunoSEQ multiplex PCR. V and J calls and clone size come straight from that table; D and trimming were deduced from the DNA. The sample consists of hundreds of thousands of clones, about 89% of them appearing once.

The sample was peripheral blood. This sequence originates from a woman in her forties who had recovered from COVID-19. The chain employs TRBV18 and TRBJ1-2; D might be TRBD1 (6 bases). The CDR3 nucleotides are TGTGCCAGCTCACCTGGACAGCCGGTAGGCTACACCTTC. Translating gives CASSPGQPVGYTF.